This TCR beta chain came from a study of beta chain features in type 1 diabetes. Trimming at V came to 5 bases and at J to 3 bases, leaving 4 bases not matched to a gene. This CDR3 is 13 amino acids long. Germline assignment: CDR1 SGHVS and CDR2 FQNEAQ. As every portion of the isolated RNA was reverse transcribed, the sequencing read expressed TCRB transcripts. Clones were sequenced by immunoSEQ multiplex PCR, and TCRdb holds only the in-frame ones, with some missing. The sample includes fewer than 250,000 clones, roughly 9.6% of them seen just once. Sequences were obtained from naive CD4+ T cells from blood. The sequence was obtained from a woman younger than 30 in good health. The rearrangement joins TRBV7-8 to TRBJ2-7; 7 positions match TRBD1. The CDR3 loop is CASSPGQLYEQYF. DNA of the CDR3: TGTGCCAGCAGCCCGGGACAGCTCTACGAGCAGTACTTC.